The 25 T cell receptor beta chains below were found in one sample sequenced in a study of blood T cell repertoires in COVID-19. Clones were sequenced by immunoSEQ multiplex PCR, and TCRdb holds only the in-frame ones, with some missing. The repertoire holds fewer than 250,000 clones, with around 87% as singletons. Input material: PBMCs or T cells enriched from blood (not recorded which). The receptors were sampled from a woman in her forties in a cohort exposed to, infected with or recovered from COVID-19 (not recorded which).

V usage is TRBV19 and J usage is TRBJ1-1; D gene uncertain. The CDR3 totals 13 residues. Germline V gene lookup returns CDR1 LNHDA and CDR2 SQIVND (reference sequence). The ends were cut back, 6 bases at V and 0 bases at J, with 8 bases in the middle. The CDR3: CASSSQVNTEAFF. CDR3 sequence (DNA): TGTGCCAGTAGCAGTCAGGTGAACACTGAAGCTTTCTTT.

The chain is built from TRBV5-6 and TRBJ2-1; TRBD1 aligns across 8 bases. The CDR3 is 12 residues long. With V trimmed by 4 bases and J by 14 bases, 8 bases remained unmatched. Germline V gene lookup returns CDR1 SGHDT and CDR2 YYEEEE. CDR3 nucleotides: TGTGCCAGCAGCACTTGGACAGGGACGGAGTTCTTC. It codes for CASSTWTGTEFF.

Points on this clone: A read error may account for a junction end that differs from germline. This chain's CDR3 is CASSPERGRDTLF. DNA of the CDR3: TGTGCCAGCAGTCCTGAAAGGGGGCGGGACACACTCTTC. The chain couples TRBV6-5 to TRBJ1-2; 7 bases agree with TRBD1. Germline CDR1 MNHEY, CDR2 SVGAGI. CDR3 length: 13 residues.

The chain uses TRBV5-6 and TRBJ1-4; D unresolved. The CDR3 spans 14 residues. Germline loops: CDR1 SGHDT, CDR2 YYEEEE. V dropped 0 bases and J dropped 7 bases, with 10 bases sitting between them. Here the CDR3 reads CASSLAGIAEKLFF. The CDR3 nucleotides read TGTGCCAGCAGCTTGGCCGGGATAGCTGAAAAACTGTTTTTT. Looking up the rest from reference TRBV5-6 and TRBJ1-4 gives the full variable domain: DAGVTQSPTHLIKTRGQQVTLRCSPKSGHDTVSWYQQALGQGPQFIFQYYEEEERQRGNFPDRFSGHQFPNYSSELNVNALLLGDSALYLCASSLAGIAEKLFFGSGTQLSVL.

V and J are TRBV27 and TRBJ2-1, with 8 bases identical to TRBD2. The germline gives CDR1 MNHEY, CDR2 SMNVEV (reference sequence). The V segment lost 7 bases and the J segment 9 bases; nucleotides outside the gene matches: 14. There are 15 residues in the CDR3. The CDR3 DNA follows: TGTGCCAGCAAGCTGACTAGCGAGCCTAACGGTGAGCAGTTCTTC. Translation gives CASKLTSEPNGEQFF.

The V call is TRBV11-3, the J call TRBJ1-1; a possible D gene is TRBD1 (5 bases). CDR1 and CDR2 from the germline V gene are SGHNT and YENEEA. Deletions cut 1 base from V and 5 bases from J, with 11 bases between. This CDR3 has 14 amino acids. The CDR3 DNA follows: TGTGCCAGCAGCTTAGGGGGGGGAAAAACTGAAGCTTTCTTT. Protein: CASSLGGGKTEAFF.

The chain employs TRBV2 and TRBJ1-5, with D perhaps matching TRBD1 (6 bases). Looked up from germline, CDR1 is SNHLY and CDR2 is FYNNEI. Trimming removed 8 bases from V and 3 bases from J, with 11 bases in between. There are 13 residues in the CDR3. CDR3 loop: CASSRGYNQPQHF. The CDR3 nucleotides read TGTGCCAGCTCGAGGGGGTACAATCAGCCCCAGCATTTT. The complete variable domain, with remaining parts taken from reference TRBV2 and TRBJ1-5, reads EPEVTQTPSHQVTQMGQEVILRCVPISNHLYFYWYRQILGQKVEFLVSFYNNEISEKSEIFDDQFSVERPDGSNFTLKIRSTKLEDSAMYFCASSRGYNQPQHFGDGTRLSIL.

DNA of the CDR3: TGCAGTGCTAGTTCAAATGGGGCCACTGAAGCTTTCTTT. It specifies CSASSNGATEAFF. The chain joins TRBV20-1 to TRBJ1-1; TRBD1 is a possible D gene (5 bases). This CDR3 is 13 amino acids long. Germline V CDR1 and CDR2: DFQATT, SNEGSKA (reference sequence). V was cut by 3 bases and J by 4 bases, with 12 bases left in between.

The chain carries TRBV18 and TRBJ1-1; the match to TRBD1 covers 9 bases. Germline values: CDR1 KGHSH, CDR2 LQKENI. Losses at the gene ends were 1 base for V and 4 bases for J; bases not matched to a gene: 4. The CDR3 is 15 residues long. CDR3 region: CASSPQGQGATEAFF. CDR3 DNA sequence: TGTGCCAGCTCACCACAGGGACAGGGTGCCACTGAAGCTTTCTTT.

CDR3 DNA sequence: TGCGCCAGCAGCCAAGTGGTAATGGGCGATTATGGCTACACCTTC. Residues: CASSQVVMGDYGYTF. This rearrangement joins TRBV4-1 to TRBJ1-2; no reliable D call. The CDR3 extends over 15 amino acids. Germline CDR1 is MGHRA and CDR2 is YSYEKL. With 1 base removed from V and 5 bases from J, the gap between germline ends came to 14 bases.

V gene TRBV27 combines with J gene TRBJ2-4, with no clear D. The germline V gene has CDR1 MNHEY and CDR2 SMNVEV (reference sequence). The CDR3 totals 16 residues. V was trimmed by 1 base and J by 1 base, leaving 11 bases between them. DNA of the CDR3: TGTGCCAGCAGTTTATGGGCCAGCATGGCCAAAAACATTCAGTACTTC. It translates to CASSLWASMAKNIQYF.

The CDR3 coding sequence is TGTGCCAGCAGTTACAATCGCGGGACAGGGAATTTGTACAATGAGCAGTTCTTC. This encodes CASSYNRGTGNLYNEQFF. The rearrangement links TRBV6-2 or TRBV6-3 to TRBJ2-1, with 9 positions matching TRBD1. The CDR3 length is 18 residues. J gave up 4 bases and V 2 bases, and 12 bases lay outside the gene matches. In germline, CDR1 is MNHEY, CDR2 SVGEGT.

V is TRBV11-2 and J is TRBJ1-1, with D possibly being TRBD1 (5 bases). The V gene's germline CDR1 is SGHAT and CDR2 FQNNGV. V lost 5 bases to trimming and J lost 3 bases, with 16 bases between them. The CDR3 contains 15 residues. The CDR3 is CASSDSWSRDTEAFF. The CDR3 nucleotides read TGTGCCAGCAGCGACTCTTGGTCCAGGGACACTGAAGCTTTCTTT.

The V and J genes are TRBV14 and TRBJ1-3; D remains ambiguous. CDR3 length equals 14 residues. Trimming removed 3 bases from V and 0 bases from J, with 6 bases in between. Germline V gives CDR1 SGHDN, CDR2 FVKESK. The CDR3: CASSHLISGNTIYF. The CDR3 DNA sequence: TGTGCCAGCAGCCACTTAATCTCTGGAAACACCATATATTTT. Supplemented by reference TRBV14 and TRBJ1-3, the full variable domain reads EAGVTQFPSHSVIEKGQTVTLRCDPISGHDNLYWYRRVMGKEIKFLLHFVKESKQDESGMPNNRFLAERTGGTYSTLKVQPAELEDSGVYFCASSHLISGNTIYFGEGSWLTVV.

The chain employs TRBV5-5 and TRBJ1-4; 9 bases are a match to TRBD1. CDR3 length equals 18 residues. Germline values: CDR1 SGHKS, CDR2 YYEKEE (reference sequence). With V trimmed by 1 base and J by 1 base, 8 bases remained unmatched. The CDR3: CASSLLGGQGVTNEKLFF. The CDR3 nucleotides are TGTGCCAGCAGCTTGTTAGGGGGACAGGGAGTAACTAATGAAAAACTGTTTTTT.

This chain links TRBV7-8 with TRBJ1-4; perhaps TRBD1 as D (5 bases). Per the germline V gene, CDR1 is SGHVS and CDR2 is FQNEAQ. Trimming stripped 5 bases from V and 0 bases from J, with 19 bases between. This CDR3 has 18 amino acids. CDR3 coding DNA: TGTGCCAGCAGCCCTCCCTGGGGGGATATCGCAACTAATGAAAAACTGTTTTTT. Translation: CASSPPWGDIATNEKLFF.

This rearrangement joins TRBV28 to TRBJ1-1; D might be TRBD1 (6 bases). Per germline, CDR1 MDHEN and CDR2 SYDVKM. This CDR3 comprises 15 residues. Trimming took 6 bases from V and 1 from J, leaving 15 bases between them. The CDR3 sequence: CASSVTGTPNTEAFF. CDR3 in DNA: TGTGCCAGCAGCGTTACCGGGACACCGAACACTGAAGCTTTCTTT.

The V gene is TRBV19, the J gene TRBJ1-2; 11 bases are shared with TRBD1. Germline CDR1 and CDR2: LNHDA and SQIVND (reference sequence). The CDR3 is made up of 14 amino acids. J lost 7 bases, V lost 5 bases, and 6 bases had no gene match. The CDR3 spells CASSPGQGAAGYTF. DNA for the CDR3: TGTGCCAGTAGTCCCGGACAGGGGGCCGCTGGCTACACCTTC.

The chain links TRBV5-1 to TRBJ2-5; D ambiguous. Per germline, CDR1 SGHRS and CDR2 YFSETQ. This CDR3 contains 15 residues. Trimming left V 5 bases short and J 5 bases short, with 19 bases between. CDR3 nucleotide sequence: TGCGCCAGCAGGTACGAAGGTAGCCTACGGGAGACCCAGTACTTC. Translated: CASRYEGSLRETQYF.

The rearrangement joins TRBV15 to TRBJ2-2; D possibly corresponds to TRBD1 (6 bases). Germline-derived CDR1 and CDR2 are LNHNV and YYDKDF (reference sequence). The CDR3 is 16 amino acids. Deletions cut 3 bases from V and 0 bases from J, with 11 bases between. The CDR3 region has the DNA TGTGCCACCAGCAGCTTCGGGACACCGAACACCGGGGAGCTGTTTTTT. Translating it yields CATSSFGTPNTGELFF. The full variable domain, rest sourced from reference TRBV15 and TRBJ2-2, is DAMVIQNPRYQVTQFGKPVTLSCSQTLNHNVMYWYQQKSSQAPKLLFHYYDKDFNNEADTPDNFQSRRPNTSFCFLDIRSPGLGDTAMYLCATSSFGTPNTGELFFGEGSRLTVL.

This clone was seen only a few times. The chain has TRBV21-1 and TRBJ2-7; the table's D call TRBD1 went unverified against the DNA. TRBV21-1 is a pseudogene. The CDR3 has 18 amino acids. The DNA for the CDR3 is TGTGCCAGCAGCAAAGCGCGTGGGATAGGGGGTTTATCCTACGAGCAGTACTTC. The encoded protein is CASSKARGIGGLSYEQYF.

V is TRBV4-1 and J is TRBJ2-2; 8 bases fit TRBD1. The germline V gene has CDR1 MGHRA and CDR2 YSYEKL. V shed 4 bases, J shed 6 bases, and the junction held 10 bases outside the gene matches. The CDR3 spans 16 residues. This CDR3 reads CASSPFRTGKAGELFF. In DNA, the CDR3 is TGCGCCAGCAGCCCGTTTCGGACAGGGAAAGCCGGGGAGCTGTTTTTT.

The chain combines TRBV19 with TRBJ2-7, with 9 bases that match TRBD2. Germline values: CDR1 LNHDA, CDR2 SQIVND (reference sequence). The CDR3 is made up of 15 amino acids. With 1 base clipped from V and 5 bases from J, the junction kept 6 bases outside the gene matches. The CDR3 spells CASSIGGVAGDEQYF. The CDR3 DNA sequence: TGTGCCAGTAGTATAGGTGGGGTAGCGGGAGACGAGCAGTACTTC. Full variable domain (rest looked up from reference TRBV19 and TRBJ2-7): DGGITQSPKYLFRKEGQNVTLSCEQNLNHDAMYWYRQDPGQGLRLIYYSQIVNDFQKGDIAEGYSVSREKKESFPLTVTSAQKNPTAFYLCASSIGGVAGDEQYFGPGTRLTVT.

The chain uses TRBV9 and TRBJ2-7, with 11 bases lining up with TRBD2. The trim removed 3 bases at V and 4 bases at J, leaving 6 bases unmatched. The CDR3 consists of 15 residues. Germline V CDR1 and CDR2: SGDLS, YYNGEE. Written as DNA, the CDR3 is TGTGCCAGCAGCGAGGGACTAGCGGAGATATACGAGCAGTACTTC. This gives the protein CASSEGLAEIYEQYF.

The chain links TRBV6-2 or TRBV6-3 to TRBJ2-5; D might be TRBD2 (6 bases). Germline V CDR1 and CDR2: MNHEY, SVGEGT. Trimming pared 5 bases from V and 5 bases from J, leaving 12 bases between. The CDR3 sequence is 13 residues long. CDR3 amino acids: CASSKRVSETQYF. The CDR3 nucleotides read TGTGCCAGCAGTAAGCGGGTGAGCGAGACCCAGTACTTC.